This TCR beta chain was observed in a study of cytotoxic CD8 clonotypes in ibrutinib-treated CLL (dated by TCRdb to the early 2020s). Study-level background: The cohort included around 15 treatment-naive and approximately twelve relapsed/refractory patients; about 17 were IGHV unmutated. Longitudinal samples were available for about 30% of the roughly 90 trial participants. Responses were partial in 24 patients and complete in 2; after median around 65 months follow-up, 14 stayed in remission and approximately 12 progressed. The response samples were drawn at a median of 12 months into treatment, with a range of roughly 6 to 36 months. On average, each sample had 255,043 productive templates and about 89,000 productive rearrangements. Cryopreserved peripheral blood mononuclear cells were obtained prior to treatment, at the time of response, and at either disease progression or sustained remission. Patients were still on ibrutinib when every remission and progressive disease sample was collected. Broad study findings and their caveats: Clonality rose at ibrutinib response, remained stable during sustained remission, and dropped back toward baseline at progression. Sampling times were not matched between sustained-remission and progressing patients, and lymph node repertoires were not studied. Baseline clonality exceeded that of age-matched healthy donors and correlated strongly with circulating CD8+ T-cell counts. Public clonotypes were rare and either shrank or stayed stable during treatment, and the rise in clonality at ibrutinib response reflected expansion of private clonotypes.

What this sample's time point label stands for: progressive disease on ibrutinib. For TCR beta library preparation, about 2 micrograms of genomic DNA were isolated from cryopreserved PBMCs. Longitudinal blood samples from CLL patients on ibrutinib monotherapy underwent high-throughput TCR beta sequencing. Patients were enrolled in a phase 2 open-label single-center ibrutinib monotherapy trial. The CDR3 runs 13 amino acids, cysteine and phenylalanine included. CDR3 DNA only is kept here, 39 bases in frame from base 1. From a lookup of the germline V gene, CDR1 and CDR2 are ENHRY and SYGVKD. After removal of 5 bases from V and 6 bases from J, the junction retains 3 bases not matched to a gene. A note on this clone: Its antigen remains unidentified. No base quality information exists; no much larger clone differs at one position.

Each clonotype received, on average, approximately 9.9x coverage in deep resolution sequencing performed on a MiSeq, where the target depth lay between 1 in 1 million and 1 in 200,000 T cells. The immunoSEQ hsTCRB Kit was used to generate TCR beta libraries. The study's own analysis went as follows. The data were analyzed with ImmunoSEQ Analyzer and ImmunoSEQ Data Assistant, and V, D and J gene assignments followed IMGT definitions. Clonality was computed as one minus normalized Shannon entropy of productive rearrangement frequencies, ranging from 0 to 1. Only overrepresented clonotypes making up at least 0.05% of each patient's repertoire were included in the public clonotype analysis. More than ten age-matched healthy donor repertoires from immuneACCESS were used as controls for clonality. TCRdb limited this immuneACCESS table to in-frame rearrangements with V and J called. A share of clones is missing; checked studies link under half to unresolved V genes, and the rest is unexplained. V, J and clone size are taken as reported in that table, and D and trimming were inferred from the DNA itself. This sample is represented by tens of thousands of clones; roughly 49% of them were singletons. The ten biggest clones cover around 25% of the sample.

Here the sequenced sample was PBMCs, taken at disease progression, from a patient treated with ibrutinib. This sequence uses TRBV10-3 and TRBJ1-1, and 10 junctional nucleotides match TRBD1. The TCR sequence derives from a human donor with chronic lymphocytic leukemia. The base sequence is TGTGCCATCAGTCGACAGGGGGCTCCTGAAGCTTTCTTT. It is translated as CAISRQGAPEAFF.